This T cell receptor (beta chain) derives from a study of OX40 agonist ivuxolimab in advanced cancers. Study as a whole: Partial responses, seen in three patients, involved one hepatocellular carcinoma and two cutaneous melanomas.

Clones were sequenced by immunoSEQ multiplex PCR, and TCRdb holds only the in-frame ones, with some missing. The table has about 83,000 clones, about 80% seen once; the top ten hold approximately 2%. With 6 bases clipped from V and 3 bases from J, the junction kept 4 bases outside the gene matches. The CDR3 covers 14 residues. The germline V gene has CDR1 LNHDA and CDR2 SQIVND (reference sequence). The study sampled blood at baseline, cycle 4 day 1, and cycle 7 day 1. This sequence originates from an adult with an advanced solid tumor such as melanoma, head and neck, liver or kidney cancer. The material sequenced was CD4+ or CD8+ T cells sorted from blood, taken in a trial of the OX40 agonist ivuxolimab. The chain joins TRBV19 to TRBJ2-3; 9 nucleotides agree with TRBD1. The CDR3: CASSSDRGTDTQYF. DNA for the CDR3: TGTGCCAGTAGCTCGGACAGGGGTACAGATACGCAGTATTTT.